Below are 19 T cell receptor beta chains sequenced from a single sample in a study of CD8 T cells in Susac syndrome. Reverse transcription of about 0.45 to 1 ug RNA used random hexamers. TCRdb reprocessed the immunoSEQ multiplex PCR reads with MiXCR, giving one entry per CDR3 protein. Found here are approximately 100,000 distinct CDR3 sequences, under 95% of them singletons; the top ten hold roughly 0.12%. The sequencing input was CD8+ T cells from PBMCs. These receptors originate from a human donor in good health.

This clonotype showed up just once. The CDR3 spells CASGSTSGGTYNEQFF. In nucleotides, the CDR3 is TGTGCTAGTGGTTCGACTAGCGGGGGAACCTACAATGAGCAGTTCTTC. J is TRBJ2-1 and V is TRBV12-5, with TRBD2 matching over 12 bases. The CDR3 sequence is 16 residues long. The V gene end was trimmed by 4 bases and the J gene end by 2 bases; junction bases not matched to a gene: 3. Germline CDR1 is LGHNT and CDR2 is FRNRAP.

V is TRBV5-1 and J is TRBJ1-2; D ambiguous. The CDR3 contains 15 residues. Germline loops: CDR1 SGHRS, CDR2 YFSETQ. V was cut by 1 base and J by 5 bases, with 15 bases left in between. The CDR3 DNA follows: TGCGCCAGCAGCTTGACGTTTGGCAGCGAATATGGCTACACCTTC. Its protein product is CASSLTFGSEYGYTF. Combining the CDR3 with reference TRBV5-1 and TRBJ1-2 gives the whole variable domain KAGVTQTPRYLIKTRGQQVTLSCSPISGHRSVSWYQQTPGQGLQFLFEYFSETQRNKGNFPGRFSGRQFSNSRSEMNVSTLELGDSALYLCASSLTFGSEYGYTFGSGTRLTVV.

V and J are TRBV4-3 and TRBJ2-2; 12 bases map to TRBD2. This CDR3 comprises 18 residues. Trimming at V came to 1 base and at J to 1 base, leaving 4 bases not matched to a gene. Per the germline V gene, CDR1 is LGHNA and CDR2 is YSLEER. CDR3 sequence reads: CASSQGWGLAGNTGELFF. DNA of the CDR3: TGCGCCAGCAGCCAAGGTTGGGGACTAGCGGGGAACACCGGGGAGCTGTTTTTT.

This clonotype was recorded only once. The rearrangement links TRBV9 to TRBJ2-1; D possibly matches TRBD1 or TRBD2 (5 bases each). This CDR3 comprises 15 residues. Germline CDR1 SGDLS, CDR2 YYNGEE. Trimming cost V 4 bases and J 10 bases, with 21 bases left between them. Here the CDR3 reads CASSSPGPGRFEQFF. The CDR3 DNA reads TGTGCCAGCAGCTCCCCGGGTCCGGGGCGGTTCGAGCAGTTCTTC.

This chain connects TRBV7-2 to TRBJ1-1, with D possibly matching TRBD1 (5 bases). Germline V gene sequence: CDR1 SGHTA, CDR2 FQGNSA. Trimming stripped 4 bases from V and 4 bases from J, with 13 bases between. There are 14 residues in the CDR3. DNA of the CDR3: TGTGCCAGCAGCTCGCAGGGTCTGAGCACTGAAGCTTTCTTT. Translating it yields CASSSQGLSTEAFF. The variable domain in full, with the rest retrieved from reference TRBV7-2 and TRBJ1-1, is GAGVSQSPSNKVTEKGKDVELRCDPISGHTALYWYRQSLGQGLEFLIYFQGNSAPDKSGLPSDRFSAERTGGSVSTLTIQRTQQEDSAVYLCASSSQGLSTEAFFGQGTRLTVV.

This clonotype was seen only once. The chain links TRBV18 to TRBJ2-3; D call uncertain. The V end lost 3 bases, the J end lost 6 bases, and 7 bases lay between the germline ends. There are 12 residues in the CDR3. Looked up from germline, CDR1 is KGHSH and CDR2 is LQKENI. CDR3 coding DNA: TGTGCCAGCTCACCGACGCTTGATACGCAGTATTTT. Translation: CASSPTLDTQYF.

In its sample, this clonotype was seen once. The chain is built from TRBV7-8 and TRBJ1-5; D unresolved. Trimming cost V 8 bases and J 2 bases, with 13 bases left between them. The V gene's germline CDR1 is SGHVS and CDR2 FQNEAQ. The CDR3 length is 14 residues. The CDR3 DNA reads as TGTGCCAGCTCTGACGAAGCTCGCAATCAGCCCCAGCATTTT. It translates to CASSDEARNQPQHF.

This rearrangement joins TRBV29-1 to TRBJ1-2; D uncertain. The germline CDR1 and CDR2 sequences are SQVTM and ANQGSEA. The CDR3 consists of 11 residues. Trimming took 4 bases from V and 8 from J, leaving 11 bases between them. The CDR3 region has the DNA TGCAGCGTTGCCCGAGAAACGGGCTACACCTTC. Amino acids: CSVARETGYTF.

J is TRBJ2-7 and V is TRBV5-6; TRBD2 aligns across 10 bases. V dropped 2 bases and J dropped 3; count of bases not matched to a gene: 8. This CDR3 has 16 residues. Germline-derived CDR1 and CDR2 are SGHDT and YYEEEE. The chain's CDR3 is CASSFYWTSGIYEQYF. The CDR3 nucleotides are TGTGCCAGCAGCTTTTATTGGACTAGCGGCATCTACGAGCAGTACTTC.

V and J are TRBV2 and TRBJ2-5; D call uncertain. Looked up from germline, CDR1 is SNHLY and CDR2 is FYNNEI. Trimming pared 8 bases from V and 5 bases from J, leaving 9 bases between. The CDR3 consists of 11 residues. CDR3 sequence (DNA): TGTGCCAGCGTAATGGAGGAGACCCAGTACTTC. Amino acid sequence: CASVMEETQYF.

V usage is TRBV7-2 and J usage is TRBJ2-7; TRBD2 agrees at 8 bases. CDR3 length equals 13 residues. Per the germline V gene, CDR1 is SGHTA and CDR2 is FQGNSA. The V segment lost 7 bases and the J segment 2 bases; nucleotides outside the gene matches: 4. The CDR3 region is CASNLGGAYEQYF. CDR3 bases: TGTGCCAGCAACCTCGGGGGGGCCTACGAGCAGTACTTC. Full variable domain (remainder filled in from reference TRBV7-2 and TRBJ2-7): GAGVSQSPSNKVTEKGKDVELRCDPISGHTALYWYRQSLGQGLEFLIYFQGNSAPDKSGLPSDRFSAERTGGSVSTLTIQRTQQEDSAVYLCASNLGGAYEQYFGPGTRLTVT.

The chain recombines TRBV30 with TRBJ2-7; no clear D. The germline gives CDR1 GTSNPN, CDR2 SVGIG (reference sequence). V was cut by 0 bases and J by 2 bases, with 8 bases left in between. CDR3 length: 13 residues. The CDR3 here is CAWSVRSPYEQYF. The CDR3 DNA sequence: TGTGCCTGGAGTGTCCGAAGCCCCTACGAGCAGTACTTC.

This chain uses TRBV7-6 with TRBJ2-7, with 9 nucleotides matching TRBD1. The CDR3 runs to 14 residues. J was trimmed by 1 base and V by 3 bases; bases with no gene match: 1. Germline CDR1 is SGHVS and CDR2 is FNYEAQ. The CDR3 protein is CASSFGTGSYEQYF. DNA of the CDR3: TGTGCCAGCAGCTTTGGGACAGGGTCCTACGAGCAGTACTTC. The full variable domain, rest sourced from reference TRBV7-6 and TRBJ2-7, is GAGVSQSPRYKVTKRGQDVALRCDPISGHVSLYWYRQALGQGPEFLTYFNYEAQQDKSGLPNDRFSAERPEGSISTLTIQRTEQRDSAMYRCASSFGTGSYEQYFGPGTRLTVT.

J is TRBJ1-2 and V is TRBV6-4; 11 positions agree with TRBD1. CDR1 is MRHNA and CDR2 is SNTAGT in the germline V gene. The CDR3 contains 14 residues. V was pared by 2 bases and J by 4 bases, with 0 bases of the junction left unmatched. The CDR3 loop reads CASSDGTGGYGYTF. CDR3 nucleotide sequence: TGTGCCAGCAGTGACGGGACAGGGGGCTATGGCTACACCTTC.

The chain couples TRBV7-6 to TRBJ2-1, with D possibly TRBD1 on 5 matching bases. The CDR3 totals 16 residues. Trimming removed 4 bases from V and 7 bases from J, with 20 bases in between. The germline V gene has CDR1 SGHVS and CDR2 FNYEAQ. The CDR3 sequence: CASSSQMGLVSNEQFF. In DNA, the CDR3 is TGTGCCAGCAGCTCCCAGATGGGGCTTGTTTCGAATGAGCAGTTCTTC.

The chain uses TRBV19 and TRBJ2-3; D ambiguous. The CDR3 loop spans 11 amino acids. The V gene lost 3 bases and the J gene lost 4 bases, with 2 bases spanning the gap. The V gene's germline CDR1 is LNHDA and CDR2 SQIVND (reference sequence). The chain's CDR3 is CASSIADTQYF. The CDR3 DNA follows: TGTGCCAGTAGTATTGCAGATACGCAGTATTTT.

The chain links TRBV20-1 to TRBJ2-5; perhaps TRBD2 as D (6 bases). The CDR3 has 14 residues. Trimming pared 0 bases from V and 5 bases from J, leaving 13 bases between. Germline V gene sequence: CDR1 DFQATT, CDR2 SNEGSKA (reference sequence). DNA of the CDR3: TGCAGTGCTAGAGATCTAGCGAGGGCGGAGACCCAGTACTTC. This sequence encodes CSARDLARAETQYF.

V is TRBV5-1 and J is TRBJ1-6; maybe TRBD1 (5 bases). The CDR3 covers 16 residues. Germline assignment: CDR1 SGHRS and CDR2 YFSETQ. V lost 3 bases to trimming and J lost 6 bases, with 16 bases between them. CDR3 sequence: CASSSEGGALNSPLHF. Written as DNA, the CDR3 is TGCGCCAGCAGCTCGGAAGGAGGGGCTCTTAATTCACCCCTCCACTTT.

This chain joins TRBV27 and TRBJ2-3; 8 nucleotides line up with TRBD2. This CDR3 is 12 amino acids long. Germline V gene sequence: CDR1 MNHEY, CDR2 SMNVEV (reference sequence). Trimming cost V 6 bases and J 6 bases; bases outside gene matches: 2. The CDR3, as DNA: TGTGCCAGCAGGTCGGGGGGGGATACGCAGTATTTT. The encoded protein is CASRSGGDTQYF.